Listed here are 16 T cell receptor beta chains from one sample, sequenced in a study of T cells in Graves' hyperthyroidism and ophthalmopathy. Amplification of TCR beta CDR3 regions used RNA as the template. HTBI primers were the set used in a first-round RT-PCR of the TCR CDR3. Using its own MiXCR run on the multiplex PCR reads, TCRdb lists one record per CDR3 protein. The sample yields about 560,000 distinct CDR3 sequences, 16% seen once. The sample comprised blood. The receptors shown here come from a woman aged 18-30 years with Graves' hyperthyroidism.

The chain recombines TRBV4-2 with TRBJ2-2; TRBD1 matches 7 bases. V was clipped by 3 bases and J by 2 bases; unmatched bases: 3. The CDR3 consists of 15 residues. The germline V gene encodes CDR1 LGHNA and CDR2 YNFKEQ. For the CDR3, the DNA is TGTGCCAGCAGCCAGGGACAGCGAAACACCGGGGAGCTGTTTTTT. It specifies CASSQGQRNTGELFF.

This clonotype has a count of ten or more. This chain links TRBV5-1 with TRBJ2-2; D is uncertain. The germline CDR1 and CDR2 sequences are SGHRS and YFSETQ. CDR3 length equals 16 residues. V was cut by 0 bases and J by 2 bases, with 11 bases left in between. The CDR3 region is CASSLGGSLNTGELFF. The CDR3 DNA reads TGCGCCAGCAGCTTGGGTGGCAGCCTAAACACCGGGGAGCTGTTTTTT.

The genes are TRBV20-1 and TRBJ2-7; no clear D. The CDR3 totals 13 residues. CDR1 DFQATT and CDR2 SNEGSKA come from the germline V gene (reference sequence). V shed 5 bases and J shed 2 bases, with 13 bases lying between them. The CDR3 DNA reads TGCAGTGCTGTCTCGTACCCCACCTACGAGCAGTACTTC. Encoded protein: CSAVSYPTYEQYF.

The sample holds a few counts of this clonotype. The V call is TRBV20-1, the J call TRBJ1-2; D remains unclear. The V gene's germline CDR1 is DFQATT and CDR2 SNEGSKA (reference sequence). V was trimmed by 3 bases and J by 5 bases, leaving 10 bases between them. The CDR3 is 12 residues long. The chain's CDR3 is CSASWGGYGYTF. CDR3 DNA sequence: TGCAGTGCTAGTTGGGGTGGGTATGGCTACACCTTC.

In DNA, the CDR3 is TGTGCCAGTAGTCCCCGCCTCCCGACAGGGGGCGCGGGATATGGGCAGTTCTTC. Encoded protein: CASSPRLPTGGAGYGQFF. The gene calls are TRBV19 and TRBJ2-1; 10 nucleotides line up with TRBD1. The CDR3 has 18 residues. With 5 bases clipped from V and 12 bases from J, the junction kept 22 bases outside the gene matches. The germline V gene encodes CDR1 LNHDA and CDR2 SQIVND (reference sequence). Combining the CDR3 with reference TRBV19 and TRBJ2-1 gives the whole variable domain DGGITQSPKYLFRKEGQNVTLSCEQNLNHDAMYWYRQDPGQGLRLIYYSQIVNDFQKGDIAEGYSVSREKKESFPLTVTSAQKNPTAFYLCASSPRLPTGGAGYGQFFGPGTRLTVL.

This clonotype has a handful of counts. The chain recombines TRBV10-2 with TRBJ2-5, with a possible D match to TRBD1 (6 bases). The CDR3 extends over 14 amino acids. The germline CDR1 and CDR2 sequences are WSHSY and SAAADI. Deletions cut 6 bases from V and 5 bases from J, with 16 bases between. This chain's CDR3 is CASRATGFQETQYF. The CDR3 region has the DNA TGCGCCAGCAGGGCCACAGGGTTTCAGGAGACCCAGTACTTC.

At least ten counts were recorded for this clonotype. The chain links TRBV12-3 or TRBV12-4 to TRBJ1-5; D not certain. Trimming took off 5 bases at V and 3 bases at J, with 8 bases between the two ends. The CDR3 sequence is 13 residues long. CDR3 amino acids: CASSPHDNQPQHF. CDR3 nucleotide sequence: TGTGCCAGCAGTCCGCACGACAATCAGCCCCAGCATTTT.

There are many counts of this clonotype. The chain employs TRBV27 and TRBJ2-7; unclear D gene. V gave up 6 bases and J gave up 2 bases, with 8 bases separating them. The germline CDR1 and CDR2 sequences are MNHEY and SMNVEV (reference sequence). The CDR3 length is 12 residues. The CDR3 loop reads CASSPSAYEQYF. The CDR3, as DNA: TGTGCCAGCAGCCCCTCCGCCTACGAGCAGTACTTC.

On this clonotype itself: The missing conserved phenylalanine or tryptophan at the end of this CDR3 makes a read error likely. The chain joins TRBV7-2 to TRBJ2-1, with 7 bases lining up with TRBD1. There are 14 residues in the CDR3. CDR1 is SGHTA and CDR2 is FQGNSA in the germline V gene. This CDR3 reads CASSRGTVSNEQFS. CDR3 coding DNA: TGTGCTAGCAGCCGAGGGACAGTCTCCAATGAGCAGTTCTCC.

At least ten counts were recorded for this clonotype. V gene TRBV3-1 combines with J gene TRBJ2-2; D possibly corresponds to TRBD1 (5 bases). V was cut by 1 base and J by 8 bases, with 14 bases left in between. The CDR3 is 15 amino acids. Germline V gene data show CDR1 as LGHDT and CDR2 as YNNKEL (reference sequence). The CDR3 DNA follows: TGTGCCAGCAGCCAAGGGGGCAGGGTGACAGGGGAGCTGTTTTTT. Translating gives CASSQGGRVTGELFF.

This clonotype was counted at least ten times. V is TRBV2 and J is TRBJ2-5; D is unclear. The CDR3 contains 14 residues. V lost 6 bases, J lost 1 base, and 12 bases lay in between. Germline V CDR1 and CDR2: SNHLY, FYNNEI. The CDR3 spells CASSGDGPQETQYF. The CDR3 region has the DNA TGTGCCAGCAGCGGCGACGGGCCCCAAGAGACCCAGTACTTC.

In its sample, this clonotype was seen a few times. The CDR3 here is CASSHRDNYGYTF. For the CDR3, the DNA is TGTGCCAGCAGCCACAGGGACAACTATGGCTACACCTTC. V is TRBV14 and J is TRBJ1-2, with a possible D match to TRBD1 (5 bases). Germline CDR1 is SGHDN and CDR2 is FVKESK. V was trimmed by 3 bases and J by 2 bases, leaving 7 bases between them. The CDR3 is 13 amino acids.

The CDR3 region is CASSVTVTGELFF. CDR3 DNA: TGCGCCAGCAGCGTCACAGTCACCGGGGAGCTGTTTTTT. The rearrangement uses TRBV5-1 and TRBJ2-2; D uncertain. Germline CDR1 is SGHRS and CDR2 is YFSETQ. This CDR3 contains 13 residues. Trimming pared 4 bases from V and 4 bases from J, leaving 8 bases between.

Notes on this clonotype: A much more abundant neighbour one base away suggests this may be a read error. V gene TRBV5-1 combines with J gene TRBJ2-7; no clear D gene. Germline V gene data show CDR1 as SGHRS and CDR2 as YFSETQ. The CDR3 covers 15 residues. Written as DNA, the CDR3 is TGCGCCAGCAGCTTGGGCCAGGACCTCTCCTACGAGCGGTACTTC. This sequence encodes CASSLGQDLSYERYF.

The chain employs TRBV10-2 and TRBJ2-1; D could derive from TRBD1 or TRBD2 (5 bases each). Germline V CDR1 and CDR2: WSHSY, SAAADI. The CDR3 has 14 amino acids. V shed 7 bases and J shed 6 bases, with 16 bases lying between them. CDR3 protein: CASNLPGPSNEQFF. The CDR3 DNA reads as TGCGCCAGCAACCTTCCGGGACCTTCCAATGAGCAGTTCTTC.

This clonotype has just a few counts. This chain joins TRBV20-1 and TRBJ2-1; D is unclear. Germline V lookup: CDR1 DFQATT, CDR2 SNEGSKA (reference sequence). The CDR3 loop spans 14 amino acids. Trimming stripped 0 bases from V and 5 bases from J, with 11 bases between. The CDR3 protein is CSARDLRVDNEQFF. CDR3 nucleotide sequence: TGCAGTGCTAGAGATCTGCGTGTTGACAATGAGCAGTTCTTC.